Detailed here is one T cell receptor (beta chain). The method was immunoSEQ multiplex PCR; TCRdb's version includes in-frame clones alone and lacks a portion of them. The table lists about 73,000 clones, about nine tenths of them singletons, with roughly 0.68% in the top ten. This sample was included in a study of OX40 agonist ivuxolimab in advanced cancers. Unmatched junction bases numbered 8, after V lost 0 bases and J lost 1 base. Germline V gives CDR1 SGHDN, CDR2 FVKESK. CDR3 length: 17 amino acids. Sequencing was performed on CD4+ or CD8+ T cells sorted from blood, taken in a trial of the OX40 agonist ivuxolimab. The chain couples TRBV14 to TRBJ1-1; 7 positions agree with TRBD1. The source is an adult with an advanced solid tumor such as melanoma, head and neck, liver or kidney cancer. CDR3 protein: CASSQDEDRTGNTEAFF. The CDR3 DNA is TGTGCCAGCAGCCAAGACGAGGACAGGACCGGGAACACTGAAGCTTTCTTT.